One TCR beta chain is described in this entry. Its target is not known. This entry comes from a study of T cell repertoires in cytomegalovirus infection. Study overall: As its CMV epitopes, the study selected recently identified HLA-C-restricted and well-studied HLA-B-restricted targets. CMV infection together with matching HLA type was indicated by public TCR beta signatures.

Whole-study findings and limits: Identification of carriers of CMV plus the relevant HLA was performed using cumulative public TCR beta family frequency. HLA-C-restricted, CMV-specific TCR beta clonotypes were dominant ex vivo.

The CDR3 has 15 amino acids. V was clipped by 7 bases and J by 1 base; unmatched bases: 9. The germline V gene encodes CDR1 MNHNY and CDR2 SVGAGI (reference sequence). In TCRdb, the reads were re-called with MiXCR into one record per CDR3 protein. The table lists 50,000 to 65,000 distinct CDR3 sequences, roughly a fifth of them singletons, with roughly 60% in the top ten. The V gene is TRBV6-6, the J gene TRBJ2-7, with 8 bases that match TRBD2. The sequences come from CD8+ T cells from cultured PBMCs, collected from culture after CMV antigen stimulation. The sequence came from a human donor in good health (CMV status not recorded). Some clones in this sample may be carry-over from other donors' samples. CDR3 residues: CASTTLLAASYEQYF. The CDR3 DNA reads as TGTGCCAGCACCACCCTACTAGCGGCGTCCTACGAGCAGTACTTC.